This TCR beta chain was found in a study of blood T cell repertoires in COVID-19. Overall study: Specimens from acute and convalescent COVID-19 originated in the United States, Italy and Spain. Sources were T cells, B-cell-depleted T cells, or PBMCs; the material itself was cDNA or gDNA.

Methods used by the authors: From reference gene primer amplification, estimates of nucleated cell counts were derived. Repertoires were generated with immunoSEQ multiplex PCR, while TCRdb's copy carries only in-frame clones and drops some. V and J calls and clone size are copied from that table; D and trimming were computed from the DNA. The sample has 290,000 or so clones, approximately 86% seen once. Trimming shortened V by 6 bases and J by 0 bases, and 9 bases separated the two germline ends. The germline gives CDR1 MDHEN, CDR2 SYDVKM. CDR3 length: 14 amino acids. The material sequenced was peripheral blood. This clonotype was obtained from a man aged 65 to 85 with acute or convalescent COVID-19. The J gene is TRBJ1-3, the V gene TRBV28; D uncertain. The CDR3 spells CASRRLLSGNTIYF. CDR3 DNA: TGTGCCAGCAGGCGGCTTCTCTCTGGAAACACCATATATTTT.